This T cell receptor (beta chain) was identified during a study of T cells expressing NK-cell markers. Germline-derived CDR1 and CDR2 are DFQATT and SNEGSKA (reference sequence). The CDR3 has 11 residues. TCRdb re-called the 5' RACE reads and shows each CDR3 protein once, DNA omitted. The table gives around 550,000 distinct CDR3 sequences; the top ten clones make up 3.5% to 4.5% of it. This chain connects TRBV20-1 to TRBJ2-7; TCRdb proposes TRBD2, but this gene call is untestable without DNA. This receptor was obtained from a young man in good health. Sequencing was carried out using blood T cells: a sorted CD56 or NKG2C T cell subset, CD4+ or CD8+ T cells, or bulk PBMC T cells (not recorded which). CDR3 protein: CSASQLVEQYF.